In its sample, the clone carrying this T cell receptor beta chain was seen once. Clones were read by immunoSEQ multiplex PCR, and TCRdb kept only the in-frame ones, dropping some. The sample consists of 150,000 to 200,000 clones, about nine tenths of them appearing once. J lost 1 base, V lost 5 bases, and 10 bases had no gene match. The CDR3 extends over 17 amino acids. From germline, CDR1 is MDHEN and CDR2 SYDVKM. The entry originates in a study of blood T cell repertoires in COVID-19. Overall study context: There were acute and convalescent COVID-19 samples, and they came from the United States, Italy and Spain.

The sample comprised PBMCs or T cells enriched from blood (not recorded which). V usage is TRBV28 and J usage is TRBJ2-3; 9 bases align to TRBD2. The clonotype was recovered from a woman aged 18-35 years who had recovered from COVID-19. CDR3 amino acids: CASSKRIAGDRTDTQYF. DNA for the CDR3: TGTGCCAGCAGTAAGAGGATAGCGGGGGATCGCACAGATACGCAGTATTTT. Filled out from reference TRBV28 and TRBJ2-3, the complete variable domain reads DVKVTQSSRYLVKRTGEKVFLECVQDMDHENMFWYRQDPGLGLRLIYFSYDVKMKEKGDIPEGYSVSREKKERFSLILESASTNQTSMYLCASSKRIAGDRTDTQYFGPGTRLTVL.